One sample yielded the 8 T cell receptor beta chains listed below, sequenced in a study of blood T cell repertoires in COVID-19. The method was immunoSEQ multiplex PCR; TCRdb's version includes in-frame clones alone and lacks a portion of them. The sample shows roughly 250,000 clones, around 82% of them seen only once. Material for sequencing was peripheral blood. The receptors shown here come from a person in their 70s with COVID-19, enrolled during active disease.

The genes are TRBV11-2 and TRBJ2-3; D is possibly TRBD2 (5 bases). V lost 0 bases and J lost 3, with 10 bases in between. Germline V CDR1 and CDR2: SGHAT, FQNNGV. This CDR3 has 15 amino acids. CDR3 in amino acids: CASSLDKGETDTQYF. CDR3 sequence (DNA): TGTGCCAGCAGCTTAGACAAGGGAGAGACAGATACGCAGTATTTT.

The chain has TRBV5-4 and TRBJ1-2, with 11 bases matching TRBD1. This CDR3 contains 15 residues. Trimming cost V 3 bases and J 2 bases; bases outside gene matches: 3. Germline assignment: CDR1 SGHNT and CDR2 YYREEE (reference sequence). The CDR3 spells CASSSRTGGNYGYTF. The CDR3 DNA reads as TGTGCCAGCAGCTCACGGACAGGGGGCAACTATGGCTACACCTTC.

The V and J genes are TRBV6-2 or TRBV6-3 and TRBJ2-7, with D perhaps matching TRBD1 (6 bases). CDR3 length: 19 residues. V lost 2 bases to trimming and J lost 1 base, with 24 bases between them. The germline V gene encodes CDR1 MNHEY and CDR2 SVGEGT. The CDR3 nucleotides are TGTGCCAGCAGTTACGGGACCGGGACAAAGATTACCCCGTCCTACGAGCAGTACTTC. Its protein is CASSYGTGTKITPSYEQYF.

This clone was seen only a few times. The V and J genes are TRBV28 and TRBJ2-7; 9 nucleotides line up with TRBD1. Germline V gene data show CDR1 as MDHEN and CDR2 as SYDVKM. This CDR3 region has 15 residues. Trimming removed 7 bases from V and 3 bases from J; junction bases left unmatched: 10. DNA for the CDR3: TGTGCCAGCAAAGGCGGCGGGACAGGGTACTACGAGCAGTACTTC. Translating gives CASKGGGTGYYEQYF.

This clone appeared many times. CDR3 sequence reads: CASSELGGVTDTQYF. CDR3 nucleotides: TGCGCCAGCAGTGAACTAGGGGGGGTCACAGATACGCAGTATTTT. This chain uses TRBV10-2 with TRBJ2-3; D might be TRBD2 (7 bases). Germline CDR1 and CDR2: WSHSY and SAAADI. CDR3 length: 15 residues. Trimming left V 3 bases short and J 2 bases short, with 12 bases between.

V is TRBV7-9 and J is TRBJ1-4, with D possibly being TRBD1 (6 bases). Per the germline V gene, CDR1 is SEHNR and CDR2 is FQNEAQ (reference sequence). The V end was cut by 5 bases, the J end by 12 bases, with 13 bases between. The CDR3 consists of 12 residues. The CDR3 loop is CASSTTTGELFF. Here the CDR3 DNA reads TGTGCCAGCAGCACCACGACAGGCGAACTGTTTTTT.

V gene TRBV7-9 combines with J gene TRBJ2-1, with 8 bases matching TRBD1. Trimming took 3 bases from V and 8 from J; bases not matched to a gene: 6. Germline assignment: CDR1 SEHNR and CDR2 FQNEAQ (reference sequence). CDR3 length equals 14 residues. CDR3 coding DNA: TGTGCCAGCAGCTTGACAGGGGCCAGAGATGAGCAGTTCTTC. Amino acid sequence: CASSLTGARDEQFF.

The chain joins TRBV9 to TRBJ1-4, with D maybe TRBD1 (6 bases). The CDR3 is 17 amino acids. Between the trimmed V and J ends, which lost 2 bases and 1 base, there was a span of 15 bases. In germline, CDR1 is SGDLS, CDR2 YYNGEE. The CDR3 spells CASSVTGSGRTNEKLFF. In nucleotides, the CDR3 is TGTGCCAGCAGCGTGACAGGTTCGGGCCGAACTAATGAAAAACTGTTTTTT.